This TCR beta chain was obtained from a study of vaccination and CD4 T cells after COVID-19. For the study at large: According to the study, participants were given two doses of BNT162b2 or mRNA-1273 vaccine.

Treatment indicated: roughly ten-day PBMC culture with coronavirus spike peptide pools or control peptides (ViraFEST assay). Cultured CD4+ T cell DNA underwent sequencing with the Oncomine TCR Beta short-read assay. MiXCR, applied by TCRdb to the PCR reads, yields one record per CDR3 protein. The repertoire includes some 10,000 distinct CDR3 sequences, over 25% of them detected once, and about 15% sits in the top ten. Worth noting for this clonotype: What it binds is unknown.

Germline CDR1 SGHTA, CDR2 FQGTGA. The CDR3 spans 16 residues. V lost 2 bases and J lost 0, with 12 bases in between. The chain is built from TRBV7-3 and TRBJ2-3; a possible D gene is TRBD2 (6 bases). The material was CD4+ T cells from blood, cultured in vitro, obtained after SARS-CoV-2 vaccination. The sequence came from a human donor who had recovered from COVID-19. CDR3 sequence (DNA): TGTGCCAGCAGCTTACTTGGCGGGAAAAGCACAGATACGCAGTATTTT. Protein: CASSLLGGKSTDTQYF.